The 21 T cell receptor beta chains presented below share a single source sample, sequenced in a study of T cells in Graves' hyperthyroidism and ophthalmopathy. The investigators amplified TCR beta CDR3 regions from RNA transcripts. Primed by the HTBI set, a first-round RT-PCR was run on the TCR CDR3. TCRdb reanalysed the multiplex PCR reads using MiXCR and keeps one entry per CDR3 protein. The sample records fewer than 900,000 distinct CDR3 sequences, approximately 18% being singletons. Sequences were obtained from blood. These receptors all stem from a woman in her forties or fifties with Graves' hyperthyroidism that later progressed to Graves' ophthalmopathy.

This clonotype was recorded at least ten times. This chain links TRBV2 with TRBJ2-1; D uncertain. The V gene's germline CDR1 is SNHLY and CDR2 FYNNEI. The CDR3 runs 16 residues. Trimming shortened V by 2 bases and J by 0 bases, and 11 bases separated the two germline ends. CDR3 residues: CASSEFPRSSYNEQFF. The DNA of the CDR3 is TGTGCCAGCAGTGAATTTCCTCGATCCTCCTACAATGAGCAGTTCTTC.

Worth noting for this clonotype: A junction boundary mismatches the germline segment, possibly from a read error. The genes are TRBV2 and TRBJ1-5; 10 positions match TRBD1. The CDR3 totals 14 residues. Germline V gene sequence: CDR1 SNHLY, CDR2 FYNNEI. The CDR3 coding sequence is TGTGCCAGCAACTGGGACAGGGGAAGTCAGCTCCAGCATTTT. Its protein is CASNWDRGSQLQHF.

Worth noting for this clonotype: Possible read error: a much larger clone is one base away. The V call is TRBV6-6, the J call TRBJ1-1, with D hard to call. CDR1 is MNHNY, CDR2 SVGAGI, per germline (reference sequence). With 0 bases removed from V and 5 bases from J, the gap between germline ends came to 4 bases. There are 12 residues in the CDR3. The CDR3 sequence is CASSYSKTEAFF. The CDR3, as DNA: TGTGCCAGCAGTTACTCGAAGACTGAAGCTTTCTTT.

Concerning this clonotype: One junction end does not reproduce the germline sequence, and a read error may be involved. The chain carries TRBV20-1 and TRBJ2-1; D is possibly TRBD2 (6 bases). Germline V lookup: CDR1 DFQATT, CDR2 SNEGSKA (reference sequence). The CDR3 has 13 amino acids. The CDR3 loop reads CSALGGPGNEQLF. CDR3 DNA sequence: TGCAGTGCTCTGGGGGGACCGGGAAATGAGCAGCTCTTC.

This clonotype has just a few counts. J is TRBJ1-1 and V is TRBV5-1, with 9 bases matching TRBD1. The germline gives CDR1 SGHRS, CDR2 YFSETQ. This CDR3 spans 16 amino acids. The ends lost 3 bases at V and 6 bases at J; junction bases unmatched: 12. As DNA, the CDR3 is TGCGCCAGCAGCTCCACCGGGACAGGGTTTATCGCTGAAGCTTTCTTT. As protein: CASSSTGTGFIAEAFF.

V and J are TRBV10-3 and TRBJ2-3, with TRBD1 identical over 8 bases. This CDR3 comprises 14 residues. Looked up from germline, CDR1 is ENHRY and CDR2 is SYGVKD. V shed 6 bases and J 4 bases; nucleotides not matched to a gene: 6. DNA of the CDR3: TGTGCCATCAGGACACAGGGGGGCTCAGATACGCAGTATTTT. Protein: CAIRTQGGSDTQYF.

This clonotype was found a few times. The chain carries TRBV18 and TRBJ1-6; D may be TRBD1 (5 bases). In germline, CDR1 is KGHSH, CDR2 LQKENI. This CDR3 region has 14 residues. V was pared by 2 bases and J by 8 bases, with 10 bases between. The DNA of the CDR3 is TGTGCCAGCTCACCAAGACAGCGAGATTCACCCCTCCACTTT. This encodes CASSPRQRDSPLHF.

This clonotype was observed at least ten times. The chain has TRBV7-6 and TRBJ2-3; no clear D gene. This CDR3 contains 15 residues. Germline lookup yields CDR1 SGHVS and CDR2 FNYEAQ. The germline V and J ends were trimmed by 0 bases and 5 bases, with 12 bases remaining between them. The DNA for the CDR3 is TGTGCCAGCAGCTTAGCGACCGGGTTGGTAGATACGCAGTATTTT. Translating it yields CASSLATGLVDTQYF.

This clonotype was counted between two and nine times. V and J are TRBV6-1 and TRBJ2-1; D is undetermined. Per the germline V gene, CDR1 is MNHNS and CDR2 is SASEGT. V dropped 2 bases and J dropped 5 bases, with 1 base sitting between them. This CDR3 is 11 amino acids long. The CDR3 region is CASSENNEQFF. The DNA of the CDR3 is TGTGCCAGCAGTGAAAACAATGAGCAGTTCTTC.

This clonotype was counted once. This may be a read error: a much more frequent sequence differs by one nucleotide. The chain joins TRBV12-3 or TRBV12-4 to TRBJ2-2; D remains unclear. CDR3 length equals 15 residues. With 5 bases removed from V and 7 bases from J, the gap between germline ends came to 17 bases. The CDR3 is CASSPLDDGVGELFF. CDR3 nucleotides: TGTGCCAGCAGTCCCCTAGACGATGGGGTCGGGGAGCTGTTTTTT.

In regard to this clonotype: The CDR3 does not end in the conserved phenylalanine or tryptophan, so this is likely a read error. The genes are TRBV11-2 and TRBJ1-2; no reliable D call. The CDR3 is 13 amino acids. Germline CDR1 SGHAT, CDR2 FQNNGV. Trimming took off 5 bases at V and 4 bases at J, with 11 bases between the two ends. CDR3: CASSVVTGYGYTS. In DNA, the CDR3 is TGTGCCAGCAGCGTAGTCACGGGCTATGGCTACACCTCC.

Many counts were recorded for this clonotype. This chain connects TRBV2 to TRBJ1-1; D call uncertain. Trimming stripped 9 bases from V and 4 bases from J, with 12 bases between. Germline V gene data show CDR1 as SNHLY and CDR2 as FYNNEI. The CDR3 is 12 residues long. DNA for the CDR3: TGTGCCAGTACACATAGGGTCACTGAAGCTTTCTTT. Translation gives CASTHRVTEAFF.

This sequence joins TRBV12-5 and TRBJ1-1, with TRBD1 matching 12 bases. The CDR3 runs 16 residues. V dropped 7 bases and J dropped 5; count of bases not matched to a gene: 11. Germline CDR1 reads LGHNT; CDR2 reads FRNRAP. CDR3 protein: CASDPGQGAFRTEAFF. The CDR3 bases are TGTGCTAGTGACCCGGGACAGGGGGCATTTCGAACTGAAGCTTTCTTT.

The chain is built from TRBV4-1 and TRBJ1-3, with D possibly being TRBD1 (6 bases). V lost 1 base and J lost 3, with 10 bases in between. Germline-derived CDR1 and CDR2 are MGHRA and YSYEKL. The CDR3 length is 15 residues. CDR3 in amino acids: CASSQGPGVGNTIYF. Written as DNA, the CDR3 is TGCGCCAGCAGCCAAGGACCAGGGGTTGGAAACACCATATATTTT.

This clonotype was counted a few times. J is TRBJ2-7 and V is TRBV20-1; TRBD1 is a possible D gene (6 bases). This CDR3 is built from 13 residues. V was clipped by 5 bases and J by 5 bases, with 16 bases between them. Germline V lookup: CDR1 DFQATT, CDR2 SNEGSKA (reference sequence). The CDR3 bases are TGCAGTGCTGGCGACAGGACCCGCGACGAGCAGTACTTC. This translates into CSAGDRTRDEQYF.

This clonotype was picked up many times. The chain employs TRBV12-3 or TRBV12-4 and TRBJ1-2, with 8 nucleotides matching TRBD1. The CDR3 has 14 residues. Germline trimming cut 7 bases from V and 6 bases from J; bases unmatched to any gene: 10. The CDR3 DNA reads TGTGCCAGCACCCCGACAGGGGAAGGTGATGGCTACACCTTC. The encoded protein is CASTPTGEGDGYTF.

This rearrangement joins TRBV27 to TRBJ1-2; 7 bases are shared with TRBD1. V shed 5 bases and J 8 bases; nucleotides not matched to a gene: 11. In germline, CDR1 is MNHEY, CDR2 SMNVEV (reference sequence). This CDR3 is 14 amino acids long. This chain's CDR3 is CASSPGQQLRGYTF. CDR3 nucleotide sequence: TGTGCCAGCAGTCCGGGACAGCAACTTCGGGGCTACACCTTC.

The table lists this clonotype with many counts. This chain uses TRBV7-9 with TRBJ1-1, with 7 positions matching TRBD1. Trimming removed 5 bases from V and 6 bases from J; junction bases left unmatched: 6. The CDR3 totals 13 residues. Germline-derived CDR1 and CDR2 are SEHNR and FQNEAQ (reference sequence). In nucleotides, the CDR3 is TGTGCCAGCAGCGGAACAGGGGTGGCTGAAGCTTTCTTT. The encoded protein is CASSGTGVAEAFF.

This clonotype was detected many times. V and J are TRBV11-2 and TRBJ2-5, with TRBD2 as a possible D gene (5 bases). The V end lost 0 bases, the J end lost 7 bases, and 6 bases lay between the germline ends. Germline CDR1 reads SGHAT; CDR2 reads FQNNGV. This CDR3 spans 12 amino acids. CDR3 residues: CASSLEAGTQYF. CDR3 nucleotides: TGTGCCAGCAGCTTAGAGGCGGGGACCCAGTACTTC.

Only a few counts were recorded for this clonotype. This sequence joins TRBV13 and TRBJ1-6, with 7 positions matching TRBD1. The V and J ends lost 5 bases and 7 bases, in that order; junction bases with no gene match: 11. The CDR3 is 16 amino acids. Germline lookup yields CDR1 PRHDT and CDR2 FYEKMQ (reference sequence). The CDR3 here is CASSPAGTAKNSPLHF. The CDR3 DNA is TGTGCCAGCAGCCCCGCCGGGACAGCGAAGAATTCACCCCTCCACTTT.

At least ten counts were recorded for this clonotype. This chain uses TRBV11-2 with TRBJ2-2; a weak D match, TRBD1 (6 bases). The V gene lost 6 bases and the J gene lost 5 bases, with 16 bases spanning the gap. Germline V gene lookup returns CDR1 SGHAT and CDR2 FQNNGV. This CDR3 spans 15 amino acids. This CDR3 reads CASSLGQGRTGELFF. CDR3 in DNA: TGTGCCAGCAGTTTGGGGCAGGGGCGTACCGGGGAGCTGTTTTTT.